In its sample, the clone carrying this TCR beta chain was seen once. This sample was included in a study of T cells in Graves' hyperthyroidism and ophthalmopathy. Looked up from germline, CDR1 is MDHEN and CDR2 is SYDVKM. The CDR3 runs to 16 residues. V gave up 3 bases and J gave up 2 bases, with 17 bases separating them. The CDR3 regions of TCR beta were amplified from RNA transcripts. HTBI primers were the set used in a first-round RT-PCR of the TCR CDR3. In TCRdb, the multiplex PCR reads were re-called with MiXCR into one record per CDR3 protein. The sample lists 360,000 or so distinct CDR3 sequences; under 20% were seen once.

Material for sequencing was blood. The clonotype was recovered from a woman aged 18-29 years with Graves' hyperthyroidism. J is TRBJ2-7 and V is TRBV28; perhaps TRBD1 as D (5 bases). The CDR3 nucleotides read TGTGCCAGCAGTTTCAATTTGGCAGGGCTGACCTACGAGCAGTACTTC. Amino acids: CASSFNLAGLTYEQYF.